This T cell receptor (beta chain) was identified during a study of blood T cell repertoires in COVID-19. Whole-study context: T cells, B-cell-depleted T cells, or PBMCs provided the cDNA or gDNA that served as material.

How the authors handled the data: Estimates of nucleated cell counts were drawn from the amplification of reference gene primers. Generated by immunoSEQ multiplex PCR, the TCRdb table keeps only in-frame clones and is missing some. The V and J calls and the clone size are those of that table, but D and trimming were determined from the DNA. The data contain 95,000 to 100,000 clones, around 90% of them singletons. Sequencing was performed on peripheral blood. The clonotype was recovered from a man aged 50-60 years with acute or convalescent COVID-19.

This chain's CDR3 is CASSLVGVPTEKLFF. The CDR3 DNA is TGTGCCAGCAGCTTAGTCGGGGTTCCGACTGAAAAACTGTTTTTT. The chain has TRBV7-2 and TRBJ1-4; D remains ambiguous. CDR3 size: 15 residues. Germline CDR1 reads SGHTA; CDR2 reads FQGNSA. The V gene lost 1 base and the J gene lost 7 bases, with 13 bases spanning the gap. Full variable domain (rest looked up from reference TRBV7-2 and TRBJ1-4): GAGVSQSPSNKVTEKGKDVELRCDPISGHTALYWYRQSLGQGLEFLIYFQGNSAPDKSGLPSDRFSAERTGGSVSTLTIQRTQQEDSAVYLCASSLVGVPTEKLFFGSGTQLSVL.